This T cell receptor (beta chain) is from a study of cytotoxic CD8 clonotypes in ibrutinib-treated CLL. CDR1 and CDR2 from the germline V gene are GTSNPN and SVGIG (reference sequence). This CDR3 region has 13 residues. V was cut by 1 base and J by 11 bases, with 15 bases left in between. Data came from immunoSEQ multiplex PCR; TCRdb stores just in-frame clones and leaves some out. The sample shows roughly 220,000 clones, roughly 79% of them seen only once. Study-wide points: Clonality grew at ibrutinib response; at progression, it decreased back toward baseline. Clonality measured at baseline exceeded age-matched healthy donors, tracking circulating CD8+ T-cell counts.

Comments on this clone: Antigen: not known.

The TCR sequence derives from a human donor with chronic lymphocytic leukemia. This chain uses TRBV30 with TRBJ2-1, with a weak D call TRBD2 (5 bases). This specimen consisted of PBMCs, obtained after 12 months of ibrutinib treatment. CDR3 DNA: TGTGCCTGGAGTGGTTCCGACGTAGCGAAGCAGTTCTTC. It encodes CAWSGSDVAKQFF.